Sequencing of this T cell receptor (beta chain) was carried out in a study of T cell changes during pregnancy in multiple sclerosis. Per the germline V gene, CDR1 is SNHLY and CDR2 is FYNNEI. This CDR3 region has 16 residues. Trimming cost V 6 bases and J 4 bases; bases outside gene matches: 9. Assay: immunoSEQ multiplex PCR; the TCRdb copy retains only in-frame clones and omits some. The profile covers around 63,000 clones, with 91% appearing a single time and roughly 1.3% taken by the ten largest. The receptor was derived from a female donor in good health, enrolled as a control in a pregnancy study. The sample consisted of peripheral blood, taken after pregnancy. The gene calls are TRBV2 and TRBJ2-5; TRBD1 matches 12 bases. The CDR3 DNA is TGTGCCAGCAGCCGGATGGGACAGGGGGCGGGAGAGACCCAGTACTTC. Translating gives CASSRMGQGAGETQYF.